The sequence of this T cell receptor (beta chain) was determined in a study of T cell responses to AZD1222 COVID-19 vaccine. General study results and limits: All repertoire sampling was performed exclusively after the peak T cell response. AZD1222 recipients seropositive at baseline numbered only five or six.

Trimming removed 2 bases from V and 2 bases from J; junction bases left unmatched: 4. The germline CDR1 and CDR2 sequences are SGDLS and YYNGEE. The CDR3 has 15 amino acids. Of note for this clone: What it binds is unknown.

Libraries were prepared by immunoSEQ multiplex PCR; TCRdb keeps only in-frame clonotypes and omits some of them. The profile covers over 150,000 clones, with about 88% appearing a single time and more than 5% taken by the ten largest. The sample consisted of peripheral blood, taken on day 0 of AZD1222 vaccination. The TCR was taken from an adult in good health. This chain connects TRBV9 to TRBJ1-2, with 9 bases matching TRBD1. The CDR3 is CASSVGTGMNYGYTF. CDR3 in DNA: TGTGCCAGCAGCGTCGGGACAGGGATGAACTATGGCTACACCTTC.